This T cell receptor (beta chain) was identified during a study of identical twins. One entry per CDR3 protein results from TCRdb running MiXCR on the 5' RACE reads. The data contain roughly 290,000 distinct CDR3 sequences, 8% to 9% of them singletons. Germline CDR1 and CDR2: SSHAT and FNYEAQ (reference sequence). The CDR3 loop spans 15 amino acids. The V and J ends lost 2 bases and 1 base respectively, with 10 bases between them. This clonotype showed up many times. Its antigen is unknown. Study-wide results and limits: In monozygotic twins, models underestimated the sharing of out-of-frame TCR alpha.

These data also featured in a second study, about yellow fever vaccine responses in identical twins.

Sequencing was carried out using memory (CD45RO+) T cells sorted from blood. The source is a woman aged 18-35 years in good health. This chain uses TRBV7-7 with TRBJ2-3; D may be TRBD2 (6 bases). The CDR3 spells CASSLRPSGTDTQYF. The CDR3 DNA follows: TGTGCCAGCAGCTTACGGCCTAGCGGCACAGATACGCAGTATTTT.